This entry is about one TCR beta chain. The data stem from a study of blood T cell repertoires in COVID-19. TCRdb's copy holds only in-frame clones and misses some; the assay was immunoSEQ multiplex PCR. The table records 95,000 to 110,000 clones, approximately 84% of them present only once. Per the germline V gene, CDR1 is SGHTA and CDR2 is FQGNSA. The CDR3 has 14 residues. The V end lost 5 bases, the J end lost 9 bases, and 19 bases lay between the germline ends. The sequencing sample was made of peripheral blood. The receptor was derived from a human donor in a cohort sampled during active COVID-19. The rearrangement joins TRBV7-2 to TRBJ1-1; tentatively, D is TRBD1 (6 bases). CDR3 bases: TGTGCCAGCAGCCCAGAGGTATCTGGGACAAAAGCTTTCTTT. Translating gives CASSPEVSGTKAFF.